Listed here are 23 T cell receptor beta chains from one sample, sequenced in a study of OX40 agonist ivuxolimab in advanced cancers. Some clones are missing from TCRdb's copy, which holds only in-frame ones; the method was immunoSEQ multiplex PCR. The table has about 53,000 clones, 88% seen once. Sequenced material: CD4+ or CD8+ T cells sorted from blood, taken in a trial of the OX40 agonist ivuxolimab. Source of these receptors: an adult with an advanced solid tumor such as melanoma, head and neck, liver or kidney cancer.

This CDR3 reads CASSLAQGIGETQYF. CDR3 coding DNA: TGTGCCAGCAGCTTAGCGCAGGGGATCGGGGAGACCCAGTACTTC. The chain links TRBV11-1 to TRBJ2-5; D may be TRBD1 (6 bases). V was trimmed by 0 bases and J by 5 bases, leaving 13 bases between them. Germline loops: CDR1 SGHAT, CDR2 FQDESV (reference sequence). The CDR3 totals 15 residues.

This chain connects TRBV19 to TRBJ2-1, with TRBD2 matching 16 bases. J gave up 4 bases and V 6 bases, and 9 bases lay outside the gene matches. Germline-derived CDR1 and CDR2 are LNHDA and SQIVND (reference sequence). The CDR3 loop spans 18 amino acids. The CDR3 nucleotides read TGTGCCAGTAGCCCGGGACTAGCGGGGGGGTTGGTGTACAATGAGCAGTTCTTC. This translates into CASSPGLAGGLVYNEQFF. Variable domain in full (rest from reference TRBV19 and TRBJ2-1): DGGITQSPKYLFRKEGQNVTLSCEQNLNHDAMYWYRQDPGQGLRLIYYSQIVNDFQKGDIAEGYSVSREKKESFPLTVTSAQKNPTAFYLCASSPGLAGGLVYNEQFFGPGTRLTVL.

The sample holds a few counts of this clone. The V call is TRBV30, the J call TRBJ1-1; TRBD1 is a possible D gene (5 bases). Trimming removed 2 bases from V and 5 bases from J, with 9 bases in between. CDR1 and CDR2 from the germline V gene are GTSNPN and SVGIG (reference sequence). The CDR3 spans 12 residues. Here the CDR3 DNA reads TGTGCCTGGAGTTCAGGGCGGACTGAAGCTTTCTTT. Encoded protein: CAWSSGRTEAFF.

J is TRBJ1-4 and V is TRBV30; 7 bases map to TRBD1. The CDR3 spans 15 residues. Germline CDR1 is GTSNPN and CDR2 is SVGIG (reference sequence). V shed 2 bases and J 6 bases; nucleotides not matched to a gene: 9. CDR3 loop: CAWSFGAGGDEKLFF. CDR3 DNA sequence: TGTGCCTGGAGTTTTGGGGCAGGGGGAGATGAAAAACTGTTTTTT.

This clone was counted once. The chain recombines TRBV5-4 with TRBJ2-3; D is uncertain. Germline CDR1 and CDR2: SGHNT and YYREEE (reference sequence). Trimming stripped 0 bases from V and 0 bases from J, with 17 bases between. The CDR3 has 18 amino acids. CDR3 DNA sequence: TGTGCCAGCAGCTTGGGACTCTCCCGCCCCTCTAGCACAGATACGCAGTATTTT. Encoded protein: CASSLGLSRPSSTDTQYF.

V and J are TRBV5-1 and TRBJ2-1; TRBD1 or TRBD2 may be the D gene (6 bases each). The germline gives CDR1 SGHRS, CDR2 YFSETQ. This CDR3 has 13 amino acids. V lost 7 bases to trimming and J lost 6 bases, with 14 bases between them. The CDR3 nucleotides are TGCGCCAGCTCTGAGGGGGGCCCCAATGAGCAGTTCTTC. Translating gives CASSEGGPNEQFF.

This chain joins TRBV5-1 and TRBJ2-3, with 10 bases aligning to TRBD2. V trimming: 4 bases; J trimming: 0 bases; junction bases outside the gene matches: 14. The CDR3 totals 19 residues. From germline, CDR1 is SGHRS and CDR2 YFSETQ. CDR3 nucleotide sequence: TGCGCCAGCAGCCTCCCCAAAGCGGGGGGGCTCCCTAGCACAGATACGCAGTATTTT. Its protein is CASSLPKAGGLPSTDTQYF.

This chain joins TRBV5-1 and TRBJ1-6; the match to TRBD1 covers 7 bases. The CDR3 is made up of 15 amino acids. The J segment lost 4 bases and the V segment lost 4 bases, leaving 5 bases of the junction unmatched. The germline V gene has CDR1 SGHRS and CDR2 YFSETQ. The DNA of the CDR3 is TGCGCCAGCAGCCCCGGGACAGTTTATAATTCACCCCTCCACTTT. Its translation: CASSPGTVYNSPLHF.

This sequence joins TRBV2 and TRBJ1-1; D gene ambiguous. Between the trimmed V and J ends, which lost 3 bases and 3 bases, there was a span of 11 bases. Germline V gene sequence: CDR1 SNHLY, CDR2 FYNNEI. CDR3 size: 14 residues. CDR3 in DNA: TGTGCCAGCAGTGATGGGGTCTCGGACACTGAAGCTTTCTTT. As protein: CASSDGVSDTEAFF.

The gene calls are TRBV6-5 and TRBJ1-1; D is possibly TRBD1 (5 bases). Germline V gives CDR1 MNHEY, CDR2 SVGAGI. V gave up 10 bases and J gave up 0 bases, with 12 bases separating them. CDR3 length: 13 amino acids. The CDR3 coding sequence is TGTGCCACCTCGACAGTTTTGAACACTGAAGCTTTCTTT. This codes for CATSTVLNTEAFF.

V gene TRBV11-3 combines with J gene TRBJ2-1, with TRBD2 matching 7 bases. This CDR3 region has 11 residues. Losses at the gene ends were 4 bases for V and 10 bases for J; bases not matched to a gene: 1. Germline-derived CDR1 and CDR2 are SGHNT and YENEEA. The CDR3 region is CASSSGREQFF. In DNA, the CDR3 is TGTGCCAGCAGCTCCGGGAGGGAGCAGTTCTTC.

The genes are TRBV30 and TRBJ1-3; possibly TRBD1 for D (6 bases). Trimming shortened V by 4 bases and J by 1 base, and 8 bases separated the two germline ends. CDR1 and CDR2 (germline): GTSNPN, SVGIG (reference sequence). This CDR3 region has 13 residues. CDR3 protein: CAWIRGSGNTIYF. The CDR3 DNA is TGTGCCTGGATAAGGGGGTCTGGAAACACCATATATTTT.

The CDR3 spells CASHEGGPIYGYTF. The CDR3 region has the DNA TGTGCCAGCCACGAGGGGGGGCCGATCTATGGCTACACCTTC. The chain combines TRBV6-5 with TRBJ1-2; weak D call: TRBD1 (6 bases). Germline V lookup: CDR1 MNHEY, CDR2 SVGAGI. The ends were cut back, 8 bases at V and 4 bases at J, with 17 bases in the middle. The CDR3 sequence is 14 residues long.

This chain joins TRBV6-1 and TRBJ1-5; no firm D call. The length of the CDR3 is 14 residues. V was trimmed by 8 bases and J by 2 bases, leaving 13 bases between them. Germline CDR1 is MNHNS and CDR2 is SASEGT. For the CDR3, the DNA is TGTGCCAGCGCTACGGGTTCGGGCAATCAGCCCCAGCATTTT. As protein: CASATGSGNQPQHF.

The chain uses TRBV19 and TRBJ1-4; no clear D gene. CDR3 size: 15 residues. CDR1 and CDR2 (germline): LNHDA, SQIVND (reference sequence). The V and J ends lost 3 bases and 0 bases respectively, with 8 bases between them. CDR3 protein: CASSIGDTTNEKLFF. In DNA form, the CDR3 reads TGTGCCAGTAGTATCGGGGATACAACTAATGAAAAACTGTTTTTT. The full variable domain, with the rest looked up from reference TRBV19 and TRBJ1-4, is DGGITQSPKYLFRKEGQNVTLSCEQNLNHDAMYWYRQDPGQGLRLIYYSQIVNDFQKGDIAEGYSVSREKKESFPLTVTSAQKNPTAFYLCASSIGDTTNEKLFFGSGTQLSVL.

This clone was seen once. V is TRBV7-9 and J is TRBJ2-5; possible D gene TRBD1, 6 bases. This CDR3 region has 16 residues. Germline V gene sequence: CDR1 SEHNR, CDR2 FQNEAQ (reference sequence). The ends were cut back, 2 bases at V and 7 bases at J, with 20 bases in the middle. The CDR3: CASSLSGRGTHGTQYF. DNA of the CDR3: TGTGCCAGCAGCTTATCGGGCAGGGGCACTCACGGGACCCAGTACTTC.

The V and J genes are TRBV28 and TRBJ2-3; TRBD1 might be the D (6 bases). The germline V gene encodes CDR1 MDHEN and CDR2 SYDVKM. CDR3 size: 13 residues. V was cut by 7 bases and J by 0 bases, with 8 bases left in between. This CDR3 reads CASIQGSTDTQYF. DNA of the CDR3: TGTGCCAGCATACAGGGCAGCACAGATACGCAGTATTTT.

V usage is TRBV18 and J usage is TRBJ2-3, with 11 nucleotides matching TRBD2. Germline assignment: CDR1 KGHSH and CDR2 LQKENI. This CDR3 contains 14 residues. After removal of 3 bases from V and 6 bases from J, the junction contained 2 bases not matched to a gene. CDR3 sequence reads: CASSPTSGTDTQYF. CDR3 bases: TGTGCCAGCTCACCGACTAGCGGGACGGATACGCAGTATTTT. Using reference TRBV18 and TRBJ2-3 for the parts outside the CDR3, the full variable domain is NAGVMQNPRHLVRRRGQEARLRCSPMKGHSHVYWYRQLPEEGLKFMVYLQKENIIDESGMPKERFSAEFPKEGPSILRIQQVVRGDSAAYFCASSPTSGTDTQYFGPGTRLTVL.

The CDR3 nucleotides read TGTGCCAGCAAGAAGCGGGGCCGACTACTAGCTAACTATGGCTACACCTTC. It codes for CASKKRGRLLANYGYTF. The rearrangement links TRBV21-1 to TRBJ1-2. TRBV21-1 is designated a pseudogene. The CDR3 contains 17 residues.

This chain connects TRBV21-1 to TRBJ1-5. TRBV21-1 is recorded as a pseudogene. This CDR3 contains 16 residues. The CDR3 here is CASSGGGPGGNQPQHF. Written as DNA, the CDR3 is TGTGCCAGCAGCGGTGGGGGCCCGGGAGGCAATCAGCCCCAGCATTTT.

This clone has a single count. The chain uses TRBV4-2 and TRBJ2-1, with unresolved D. Deletions cut 0 bases from V and 4 bases from J, with 10 bases between. Germline V CDR1 and CDR2: LGHNA, YNFKEQ. CDR3 size: 15 residues. The CDR3 nucleotides are TGTGCCAGCAGCCAAGATCCCGCCAAGTACAATGAGCAGTTCTTC. It is translated as CASSQDPAKYNEQFF.

In its sample, this clone was seen once. The rearrangement uses TRBV7-9 and TRBJ2-7; D not certain. V shed 3 bases and J shed 0 bases, with 9 bases lying between them. The germline CDR1 and CDR2 sequences are SEHNR and FQNEAQ (reference sequence). The CDR3 length is 14 residues. The CDR3 bases are TGTGCCAGCAGCTTTTTGGGCAACTCCTACGAGCAGTACTTC. Amino acids: CASSFLGNSYEQYF.

The chain combines TRBV30 with TRBJ1-5; possible D gene TRBD1, 6 bases. Germline V gene lookup returns CDR1 GTSNPN and CDR2 SVGIG (reference sequence). There are 16 residues in the CDR3. Between the trimmed V and J ends, which lost 3 bases and 0 bases, there was a span of 15 bases. Here the CDR3 DNA reads TGTGCCTGGAGAAGAGGGGGTGGGAATAGCAATCAGCCCCAGCATTTT. It translates to CAWRRGGGNSNQPQHF.